These 17 T cell receptor beta chains originate from one sample sequenced in a study of tumor and adjacent non-tumor tissue in lung cancer. A modified ARM-PCR protocol with three rounds of nested PCR amplified TCRbeta. TCRdb analysed the multiplex PCR reads with MiXCR anew, one entry per CDR3 protein. The data show tens of thousands of distinct CDR3 sequences, around 71% seen once. No cell sorting was done before RNA was extracted from the tissue. Sequencing input: lung tumor tissue. The receptors were sampled from a man aged 60 to 69 with non-small cell lung cancer.

The V and J genes are TRBV12-3 or TRBV12-4 and TRBJ1-6; 7 nucleotides line up with TRBD1. The CDR3 loop spans 16 amino acids. Trimming at V came to 5 bases and at J to 10 bases, leaving 14 bases not matched to a gene. CDR3 region: CASSLLTTGSGSPLHF. In nucleotides, the CDR3 is TGTGCCAGCAGTCTATTGACGACAGGGAGTGGCTCACCCCTCCACTTT.

A few counts support this clonotype. Given the absence of the conserved phenylalanine or tryptophan at the CDR3 end, a read error is likely. In nucleotides, the CDR3 is TGCGCCAGCAGCTACACCGGGACTACCTCCTACGAGCAGTACCTC. As protein: CASSYTGTTSYEQYL. This rearrangement joins TRBV11-3 to TRBJ2-7, with TRBD2 matching over 7 bases. This CDR3 has 15 residues. Germline assignment: CDR1 SGHNT and CDR2 YENEEA.

The chain couples TRBV5-4 to TRBJ2-3; the D gene is possibly TRBD1 (6 bases). This CDR3 spans 13 amino acids. Germline assignment: CDR1 SGHNT and CDR2 YYREEE (reference sequence). V gave up 8 bases and J gave up 4 bases, with 14 bases separating them. The CDR3 DNA reads as TGTGCCAGTGCCAAGGACAGTCCAGATACGCAGTATTTT. It specifies CASAKDSPDTQYF.

Concerning this clonotype: A much larger clone differs from this one at a single base, so this may be a read error. V is TRBV5-6 and J is TRBJ1-1; unclear D gene. The V gene's germline CDR1 is SGHDT and CDR2 YYEEEE. CDR3 length: 18 amino acids. Trimming removed 4 bases at V and 0 bases at J, with 22 bases between. CDR3 sequence: CASSVDRGIAFMNTEAFF. The CDR3 DNA reads TGTGCCAGCAGCGTTGACCGTGGGATAGCCTTTATGAACACTGAAGCTTTCTTT.

This clonotype was counted between two and nine times. V usage is TRBV28 and J usage is TRBJ2-1; D not certain. This CDR3 is built from 11 residues. V lost 5 bases, J lost 12 bases, and 11 bases lay in between. Germline V gene lookup returns CDR1 MDHEN and CDR2 SYDVKM. DNA for the CDR3: TGTGCCAGCAGTGAAGCACTTGCGCAGTTCTTC. Translation: CASSEALAQFF.

Comment on this clonotype: The junction departs from the called germline gene at one end, perhaps through a read error. The chain links TRBV20-1 to TRBJ2-1; no definite D call. This CDR3 region has 12 residues. CDR1 is DFQATT, CDR2 SNEGSKA, per germline (reference sequence). The CDR3 loop is CCASARHNEQFF. As DNA, the CDR3 is TGCTGTGCCAGCGCTAGGCACAATGAGCAGTTCTTC.

Comments on this clonotype: A much larger clone differs by one base, so this may be a read error. The chain employs TRBV12-3 or TRBV12-4 and TRBJ1-6; 8 nucleotides line up with TRBD1. This CDR3 spans 13 amino acids. The CDR3 is CASSYRGDSSLHF. The CDR3, as DNA: TGTGCCAGCAGTTACAGGGGGGATTCATCCCTCCACTTT.

Comments on this clonotype: It is unclear where the CDR3 begins or ends on the DNA, so no DNA is shown, and the CDR3 is as TCRdb lists it. The rearrangement joins TRBV6-6 to TRBJ1-1; the D call in the table, TRBD1, was not verified against the DNA. In germline, CDR1 is MNHNY, CDR2 SVGAGI (reference sequence). The CDR3 has 15 residues if both end residues are counted. Here the CDR3 reads CVSSYWGQGSTEAIF.

J is TRBJ2-7 and V is TRBV13, with 8 nucleotides matching TRBD2. The CDR3 is made up of 16 amino acids. V lost 8 bases, J lost 5 bases, and 17 bases stayed unmatched. From germline, CDR1 is PRHDT and CDR2 FYEKMQ (reference sequence). DNA for the CDR3: TGTGCCAGCGGGAGGGGGGGACCAGCGGGAGTCAACGAGCAGTACTTC. Its protein is CASGRGGPAGVNEQYF.

As regards this clonotype: The germline gene is not matched at one end of the junction; a read error may be the cause. The V call is TRBV11-2, the J call TRBJ2-5, with TRBD2 as a possible D gene (6 bases). CDR1 SGHAT and CDR2 FQNNGV come from the germline V gene. There are 15 residues in the CDR3. The CDR3 DNA follows: TGCGCCAGCAGCTTAGGAGGGTCGATCCAACAGACCCAGTACTTC. Translating gives CASSLGGSIQQTQYF.

The chain combines TRBV6-1 with TRBJ2-7; the D is unclear. With 11 bases removed from V and 11 bases from J, the gap between germline ends came to 25 bases. Germline CDR1 and CDR2: MNHNS and SASEGT. The CDR3 consists of 13 residues. CDR3 DNA: TGTGCCGGCACCCCAGCCACTGGGGATAGGAAGTACTTC. It yields the protein CAGTPATGDRKYF.

A word on this clonotype: It may be a read error: a sequence one base away is much more abundant. The CDR3 does not end in the conserved phenylalanine or tryptophan, so this is likely a read error. The J gene is TRBJ2-7, the V gene TRBV28; D is possibly TRBD2 (5 bases). Germline loops: CDR1 MDHEN, CDR2 SYDVKM. The CDR3 totals 12 residues. Trimming stripped 5 bases from V and 5 bases from J, with 10 bases between. CDR3 in DNA: TGTGCCAGCAGTGATACAGCGGACGAGCAGTACTTA. Translating it yields CASSDTADEQYL.

Turning to this clonotype: Being one base from a much bigger clone, this may be a read error. The chain couples TRBV11-2 to TRBJ1-2; 7 nucleotides match TRBD1. Germline V gene data show CDR1 as SGHAT and CDR2 as FQNNGV. This CDR3 contains 20 residues. Written as DNA, the CDR3 is TGTGCCAGCAGCCCCCGCCCCCCTACAGGGGACGCGAAGTTCTTTGATGGCTGCACCTTC. Translating gives CASSPRPPTGDAKFFDGCTF.

Note on this clonotype: This could be a read error, since a much larger clone is one nucleotide away. The rearrangement joins TRBV12-3 or TRBV12-4 to TRBJ2-2, with TRBD2 matching over 9 bases. This CDR3 has 17 amino acids. CDR3 residues: CASRVWGLAGNTGELLF. The CDR3 DNA reads as TGTGCCAGCAGGGTTTGGGGTCTAGCGGGGAACACCGGGGAGCTGTTATTT.

The sample holds a few counts of this clonotype. This chain connects TRBV28 to TRBJ2-3; tentatively, D is TRBD2 (6 bases). Germline CDR1 MDHEN, CDR2 SYDVKM. The germline V and J ends were trimmed by 1 base and 1 base, with 15 bases remaining between them. This CDR3 comprises 17 residues. In DNA, the CDR3 is TGTGCCAGCAGTTTATACGGATCGGGAGTTGGCACAGATACGCAGTATTTT. It is translated as CASSLYGSGVGTDTQYF.

On this clonotype: Without the conserved terminal phenylalanine or tryptophan, this CDR3 likely stems from a read error. The V call is TRBV4-2, the J call TRBJ2-1, with D possibly called TRBD1 or TRBD2 (5 bases each). The CDR3 spans 17 residues. CDR1 is LGHNA, CDR2 YNFKEQ, per germline. The CDR3 loop reads CANSQGGSGPSEEEQFL. The CDR3 DNA sequence: TGTGCCAACAGCCAGGGTGGGTCGGGGCCCTCGGAAGAAGAGCAGTTCTTG.

This clonotype was seen once. At one of its ends the junction is not consistent with the germline gene, which may arise from a read error. DNA for the CDR3: TGCAGCGTCTCGGGAACTAGTGAAAAACTGTTTTTT. This sequence encodes CSVSGTSEKLFF. The gene calls are TRBV29-1 and TRBJ1-4, with D uncertain. The germline CDR1 and CDR2 sequences are SQVTM and ANQGSEA. This CDR3 has 12 residues. The whole variable domain, remainder taken from reference TRBV29-1 and TRBJ1-4, is SAVISQKPSRDICQRGTSLTIQCQVDSQVTMMFWYRQQPGQSLTLIATANQGSEATYESGFVIDKFPISRPNLTFSTLTVSNMSPEDSSIYLCSVSGTSEKLFFGSGTQLSVL.